The entry below describes one T cell receptor beta chain. No antigen is known for it. The sample comes from a study of cytomegalovirus exposure and HLA in healthy donors. General study results and limits: Per published reports, the classifier diagnosed cytomegalovirus status with high specificity and sensitivity. Another analysis was done later, and it associated fewer than 20,000 TCR beta sequences with HLA alleles at 0.05 false discovery rate. Previously analyzed data showed that most TCR beta V segments were productive at a frequency of about 87% or about 30%.

The PCR was carried out with 60 Vbeta primers and 13 Jbeta primers. Only in-frame clones appear in the TCRdb table, and some are missing; sequencing was by immunoSEQ multiplex PCR. The sample shows fewer than 100,000 clones, roughly three quarters of them seen only once. Germline V gene data show CDR1 as LGHNA and CDR2 as YSLEER. The CDR3 totals 15 residues. J lost 4 bases, V lost 6 bases, and 7 bases had no gene match. This receptor was identified in a woman aged 55-70 years in good health and CMV-seronegative. V usage is TRBV4-3 and J usage is TRBJ2-5; 11 bases match TRBD1. Sequenced material: PBMCs. The CDR3 DNA sequence: TGCGCCAGCAGTCGGACAGGGGGCGAGGGAGAGACCCAGTACTTC. It encodes CASSRTGGEGETQYF.